The text below deals with one T cell receptor beta chain. The target antigen is unknown. This specimen belongs to a study of monozygotic twins with inflammatory bowel disease. Study-level results: T cell subtypes were not distinguishable in this analysis.

CDR1 LNHDA and CDR2 SQIVND come from the germline V gene (reference sequence). This CDR3 has 15 amino acids. Both TCRalpha and TCRbeta cDNA were subjected to two nested PCRs lasting approximately 16 and 10 cycles. TCRdb reworked the 5' RACE reads into one entry per CDR3 protein, no DNA. The sample has 350,000 to 550,000 distinct CDR3 sequences, and its top ten clones hold 2% to 2.5%. This TCR came from a human donor with ulcerative colitis or Crohn's disease, or a healthy co-twin of an affected twin (not recorded which). Sequenced material: blood. This chain joins TRBV19 and TRBJ2-5; checking the TCRdb D call of TRBD2 is not possible without DNA. The CDR3 protein is CASSIGHGTSETQYF.